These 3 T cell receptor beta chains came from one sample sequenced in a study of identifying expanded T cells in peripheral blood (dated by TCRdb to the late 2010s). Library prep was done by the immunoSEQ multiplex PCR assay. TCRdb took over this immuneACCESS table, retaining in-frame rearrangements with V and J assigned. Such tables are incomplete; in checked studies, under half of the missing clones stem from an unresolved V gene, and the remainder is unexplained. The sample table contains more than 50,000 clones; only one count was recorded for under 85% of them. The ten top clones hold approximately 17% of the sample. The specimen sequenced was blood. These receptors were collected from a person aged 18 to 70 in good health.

The chain's CDR3 is CSVGTRNSNQPQHF. Here the CDR3 DNA reads TGCAGCGTTGGGACGCGAAATAGCAATCAGCCCCAGCATTTT. V is TRBV29-1 and J is TRBJ1-5, with D unclear. The CDR3 has 14 residues. Germline CDR1 and CDR2: SQVTM and ANQGSEA. V was shortened by 4 bases and J by 0 bases, with 10 bases between the two germline ends. Full variable domain (outside the CDR3, taken from reference TRBV29-1 and TRBJ1-5): SAVISQKPSRDICQRGTSLTIQCQVDSQVTMMFWYRQQPGQSLTLIATANQGSEATYESGFVIDKFPISRPNLTFSTLTVSNMSPEDSSIYLCSVGTRNSNQPQHFGDGTRLSIL.

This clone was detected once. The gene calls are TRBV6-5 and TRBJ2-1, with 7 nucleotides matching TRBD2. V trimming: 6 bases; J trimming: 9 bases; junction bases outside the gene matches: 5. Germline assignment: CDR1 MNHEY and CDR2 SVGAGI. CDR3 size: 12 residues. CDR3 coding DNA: TGTGCCAGCAGACCCCCGGGGGGTGAGCAGTTCTTC. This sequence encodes CASRPPGGEQFF.

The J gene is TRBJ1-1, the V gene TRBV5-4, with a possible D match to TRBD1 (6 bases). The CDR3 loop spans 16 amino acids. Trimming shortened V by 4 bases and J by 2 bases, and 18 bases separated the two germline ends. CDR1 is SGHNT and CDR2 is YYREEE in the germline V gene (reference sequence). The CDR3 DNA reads TGTGCCAGCAGCCCCGGCGGGGGCATCTTTAACACTGAAGCTTTCTTT. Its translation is CASSPGGGIFNTEAFF.